Presented here are 8 T cell receptor beta chains from one specimen sequenced in a study of blood T cells in healthy people across ages. The second PCR ran about 7 to 12 cycles with a sample-barcoded 5' primer and J-beta primers. TCRdb analysed the 5' RACE reads with MiXCR anew, one entry per CDR3 protein. The data hold roughly 680,000 distinct CDR3 sequences, with 21% observed a single time. The sequenced material came from blood. The receptors were sampled from a man between 65 and 85 years old in good health.

The chain recombines TRBV3-1 with TRBJ1-1; TRBD1 matches 8 bases. V lost 2 bases to trimming and J lost 5 bases; unmatched junction nucleotides: 4. The germline CDR1 and CDR2 sequences are LGHDT and YNNKEL (reference sequence). The CDR3 sequence is 14 residues long. CDR3 loop: CASSQRDRRTEAFF. DNA for the CDR3: TGTGCCAGCAGCCAAAGGGACAGGAGAACTGAAGCTTTCTTT.

V gene TRBV28 combines with J gene TRBJ2-7; D unresolved. The CDR3 is made up of 14 amino acids. V was shortened by 2 bases and J by 2 bases, with 10 bases between the two germline ends. Per the germline V gene, CDR1 is MDHEN and CDR2 is SYDVKM. The CDR3 DNA is TGTGCCAGCAGTTTAGGTGGGAAAGCCTACGAGCAGTACTTC. Protein product: CASSLGGKAYEQYF.

This clonotype appeared a few times. V and J are TRBV29-1 and TRBJ2-3; D gene unclear. Germline CDR1 SQVTM, CDR2 ANQGSEA. This CDR3 spans 12 amino acids. Trimming pared 4 bases from V and 0 bases from J, leaving 5 bases between. The DNA for the CDR3 is TGCAGCGTTGGCGGTAGCACAGATACGCAGTATTTT. Amino acids: CSVGGSTDTQYF.

V usage is TRBV7-7 and J usage is TRBJ2-5, with 8 bases identical to TRBD1. The germline V gene has CDR1 SSHAT and CDR2 FNYEAQ (reference sequence). J was trimmed by 5 bases and V by 4 bases; bases with no gene match: 9. The CDR3 totals 15 residues. CDR3 DNA sequence: TGTGCCAGCAGCTCCTCGACAGGGGATCGGGAGACCCAGTACTTC. Amino acids: CASSSSTGDRETQYF.

This chain connects TRBV12-3 or TRBV12-4 to TRBJ2-1; maybe TRBD1 (6 bases). The CDR3 runs to 14 residues. Trimming removed 6 bases at V and 8 bases at J, with 17 bases between. The CDR3 DNA sequence: TGTGCCAGCAGCAAACAGGGTTTCAAGGATGAGCAGTTCTTC. The encoded protein is CASSKQGFKDEQFF.

There are many counts of this clonotype. This rearrangement joins TRBV28 to TRBJ2-5; the D is unclear. Deletions cut 4 bases from V and 3 bases from J, with 21 bases between. This CDR3 region has 17 residues. Germline CDR1 is MDHEN and CDR2 is SYDVKM. The CDR3 DNA sequence: TGTGCCAGCAGTTACCCCCTCTTAAAGGGCCGTAAAGAGACCCAGTACTTC. The encoded protein is CASSYPLLKGRKETQYF.

This clonotype was seen a handful of times. CDR3 in amino acids: CASSLARGHTEAFF. As DNA, the CDR3 is TGTGCCAGCAGTTTAGCCAGGGGGCATACTGAAGCTTTCTTT. V usage is TRBV27 and J usage is TRBJ1-1; 8 nucleotides agree with TRBD1. This CDR3 spans 14 amino acids. The ends lost 2 bases at V and 5 bases at J; junction bases unmatched: 4. Germline V gene sequence: CDR1 MNHEY, CDR2 SMNVEV (reference sequence).

This clonotype was seen more than once but under ten times. This chain uses TRBV6-2 or TRBV6-3 with TRBJ2-5; D unclear. The CDR3 covers 13 residues. The germline gives CDR1 MNHEY, CDR2 SVGEGT. V was trimmed by 3 bases and J by 2 bases, leaving 7 bases between them. The CDR3, as DNA: TGTGCCAGCAGTTATCCGAGGCAAGAGACCCAGTACTTC. It is translated as CASSYPRQETQYF.